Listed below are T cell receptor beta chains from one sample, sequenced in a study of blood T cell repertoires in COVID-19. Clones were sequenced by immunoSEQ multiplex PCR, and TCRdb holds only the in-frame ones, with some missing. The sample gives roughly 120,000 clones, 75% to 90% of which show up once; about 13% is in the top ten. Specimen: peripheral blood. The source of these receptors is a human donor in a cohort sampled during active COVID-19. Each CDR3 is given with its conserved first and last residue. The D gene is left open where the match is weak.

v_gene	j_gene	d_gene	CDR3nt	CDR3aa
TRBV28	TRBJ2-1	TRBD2	TGTGCCAGCAGTTTCGGACTAGCGGGGGGGCCCGTAAGAGACGAGCAGTTCTTC	CASSFGLAGGPVRDEQFF
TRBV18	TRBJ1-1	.	TGTGCCAGCTCACCACGTGCCACAGGGCTTAACACTGAAGCTTTCTTT	CASSPRATGLNTEAFF
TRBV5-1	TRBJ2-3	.	TGCGCCAGCAGCTTGGCCCAAGGGTCACCCACAGGGACGCAGTATTTT	CASSLAQGSPTGTQYF
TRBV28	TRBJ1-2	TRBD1	TGTGCCAGCAGTTGGGACAGGGCTAACTATGGCTACACCTTC	CASSWDRANYGYTF
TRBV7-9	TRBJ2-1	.	TGTGCCAGCAGCCGCGATGAGCAGTTCTTC	CASSRDEQFF
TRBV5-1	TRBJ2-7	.	TGCGCCAGCAGCTTGGTAGAGGGTTTAGCGGCCGAGCAGTACTTC	CASSLVEGLAAEQYF
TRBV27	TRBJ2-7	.	TGTGCCAGCAGTATACAGGGTGGCTACGAGCAGTACTTC	CASSIQGGYEQYF
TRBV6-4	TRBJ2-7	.	TGTGCCAGCAGTCAATTTGGGGGCGACAGGCAGTACTTC	CASSQFGGDRQYF
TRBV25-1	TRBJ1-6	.	TGTGCCAGCAGACAGGGTCCCGATTCACCCCTCCACTTT	CASRQGPDSPLHF
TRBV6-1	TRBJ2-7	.	TGTGCCAGCAGTGAAGAAGCGGCCAGCGCCTACGAGCAGTACTTC	CASSEEAASAYEQYF
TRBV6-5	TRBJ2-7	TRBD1	TGTGCCAGCGGGGGGGACAGGGCGAAGCTCTACGAGCAGTACTTC	CASGGDRAKLYEQYF
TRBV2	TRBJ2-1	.	TGTGCAGGAGGGGCTATTTTCCACAATGAGCAGTTCTTC	CAGGAIFHNEQFF